This TCR beta chain was sequenced during a study of T cells in Graves' hyperthyroidism and ophthalmopathy. Turning to the study itself: Peripheral blood was collected at initial diagnosis, before any treatment.

Study-level results: Stable hyperthyroidism and ophthalmopathy were separated using 13 V-J signatures.

Amplification targeted TCR beta CDR3 regions from RNA transcripts. HTBI primers were the set used in a first-round RT-PCR of the TCR CDR3. TCRdb itself ran the multiplex PCR reads through MiXCR, one entry per CDR3 protein. The table has approximately 480,000 distinct CDR3 sequences, less than 25% seen once; the top ten hold about 25%. CDR3 size: 13 residues. Germline CDR1 reads MNHEY; CDR2 reads SVGAGI. Only a few counts were recorded for this clonotype. The antigen is undetermined. At one end the junction does not follow the germline gene, possibly because of a read error. The clonotype comes from a man between 18 and 29 years old with Graves' hyperthyroidism. This chain joins TRBV6-5 and TRBJ1-5; D is undetermined. Sequences were obtained from blood. The CDR3 DNA sequence: TGTGCCAGCATTTACTTTCTCAATCTGTCCCAGCATTTT. Its protein product is CASIYFLNLSQHF.